Listed below are T cell receptor beta chains from one sample, sequenced in a study of circulating and synovial CD4+ cells in juvenile arthritis. Using immunoSEQ multiplex PCR, the repertoire was profiled, and TCRdb retains in-frame clones only, with some absent. The data show over a thousand clones, approximately 91% seen once. The sample consisted of HLA-DR+ CD4+ T cells from blood. These receptors were obtained from a human donor with juvenile idiopathic arthritis. CDR3s include the opening cysteine and the closing phenylalanine or tryptophan. The order of the fields is V gene, CDR3 length, clone size, CDR3 protein. Rows may omit the clone size; those that give it use once, few, many or a size class.

>TRBV9|15|NA
CASSAGTGANEKLFF
>TRBV18|16|NA
CASSPYRDRGAYGYTF
>TRBV11-2|16|NA
CASSWGTKTDQETQYF
>TRBV4-3|13|NA
CASSHSQNTEAFF
>TRBV30|12|NA
CAWSVQNQPQHF
>TRBV4-3|14|NA
CASSQGFGGTEAFF
>TRBV10-3|11|NA
CAIRQNYEQYF
>TRBV7-2|16|NA
CASRKRPGAGETEAFF
>TRBV7-9|17|NA
CASSLVFRGATAYEQYF
>TRBV7-9|14|NA
CASSLGGQGLPLHF
>TRBV7-2|17|NA
CASSPPIGRVGANVLTF
>TRBV6-4|16|NA
CASSPTSGGGPNEQFF
>TRBV7-8|19|NA
CASSPPGDRVIGPLYGYTF
>TRBV7-9|16|NA
CASRRRQESSGNTIYF
>TRBV28|16|once
CASSFNSLNGRNEQFF
>TRBV6-5|15|NA
CASRQTSGGNHEQYF
>TRBV19|16|NA
CASSIGQGRSTDTQYF
>TRBV7-2|16|NA
CASSAGPAGSGNTIYF
>TRBV7-2|15|once
CASMMGRVFTDTQYF
>TRBV2|15|once
CASSARAGGPYEQYF
>TRBV6-6|15|NA
CASSYSRTSENIQYF
>TRBV5-1|15|NA
CASSGAGQKNEKLFF